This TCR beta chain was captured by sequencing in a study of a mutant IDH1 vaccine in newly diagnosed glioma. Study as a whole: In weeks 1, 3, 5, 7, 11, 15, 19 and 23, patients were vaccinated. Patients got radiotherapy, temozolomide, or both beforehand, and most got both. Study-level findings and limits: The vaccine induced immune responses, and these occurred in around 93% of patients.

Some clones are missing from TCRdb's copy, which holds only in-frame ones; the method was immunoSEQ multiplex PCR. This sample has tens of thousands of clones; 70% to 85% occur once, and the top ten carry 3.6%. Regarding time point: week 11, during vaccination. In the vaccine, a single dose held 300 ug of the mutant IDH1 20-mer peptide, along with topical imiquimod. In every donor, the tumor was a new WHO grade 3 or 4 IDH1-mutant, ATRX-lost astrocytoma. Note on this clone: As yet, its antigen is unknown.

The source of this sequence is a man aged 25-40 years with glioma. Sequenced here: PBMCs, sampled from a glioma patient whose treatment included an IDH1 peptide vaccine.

Here the CDR3 DNA reads TGCGCCAGCAAAGCACAGGGCCCCGGGGAGCTGTTTTTT. Translating it yields CASKAQGPGELFF. The chain has TRBV10-2 and TRBJ2-2; possibly TRBD1 for D (6 bases). Germline V gives CDR1 WSHSY, CDR2 SAAADI. V lost 7 bases, J lost 6 bases, and 12 bases lay in between. This CDR3 contains 13 residues.